This TCR beta chain was sequenced during a study of T cell responses to AZD1222 COVID-19 vaccine. Points from the study as a whole: Following two doses of AZD1222, Spike-specific TCR breadth and depth rose. Sampling that yielded the repertoires occurred only after the peak T cell response.

Comment on this clone: What it recognizes is unknown.

Looked up from germline, CDR1 is LNHNV and CDR2 is YYDKDF (reference sequence). This CDR3 region has 13 residues. V lost 3 bases to trimming and J lost 2 bases, with 7 bases between them. The protocol was immunoSEQ multiplex PCR, while the TCRdb copy is restricted to in-frame clones and leaves out a portion. The sample has 95,000 to 110,000 clones, 70% to 90% seen once. The rearrangement links TRBV15 to TRBJ1-1; D not resolved. The TCR originated in an adult who received the AZD1222 COVID-19 vaccine. Specimen: peripheral blood, collected 28 days after the second AZD1222 dose. The CDR3 DNA reads TGTGCCACCAGCAGGGGTAGCAACACTGAAGCTTTCTTT. Encoded protein: CATSRGSNTEAFF.